Listed here are 6 T cell receptor beta chains from one sample, sequenced in a study of technical replicates of blood from a few donors (dated by TCRdb to 2016 to 2017). Library method: the immunoSEQ multiplex PCR assay. The clones in this table, taken by TCRdb from immuneACCESS, are in-frame only. Not every clone is retained; where verified, under half of the shortfall comes from an unresolved V gene, and the cause of the rest is unknown. The sample records 15,000 to 20,000 clones, approximately 90% of which are singletons. The ten top clones hold over 9% of the sample. The sequenced sample consisted of PBMCs. Receptor source: a human donor in good health.

The chain carries TRBV28 and TRBJ1-2; TRBD1 matches 8 bases. From germline, CDR1 is MDHEN and CDR2 SYDVKM. This CDR3 spans 14 amino acids. J was trimmed by 7 bases and V by 4 bases; bases with no gene match: 8. CDR3 sequence reads: CASSWSGTGSGYTF. The CDR3 DNA follows: TGTGCCAGCAGTTGGAGCGGGACAGGCTCTGGCTACACCTTC.

This chain uses TRBV13 with TRBJ2-1, with TRBD2 matching 11 bases. V lost 5 bases and J lost 3; bases outside the gene matches: 6. The CDR3 has 16 residues. CDR1 and CDR2 from the germline V gene are PRHDT and FYEKMQ (reference sequence). The CDR3 sequence is CASSPTSGSIYNEQFF. DNA of the CDR3: TGTGCCAGCAGCCCAACTAGCGGGAGTATCTACAATGAGCAGTTCTTC. The full variable domain, completed using reference TRBV13 and TRBJ2-1, is AAGVIQSPRHLIKEKRETATLKCYPIPRHDTVYWYQQGPGQDPQFLISFYEKMQSDKGSIPDRFSAQQFSDYHSELNMSSLELGDSALYFCASSPTSGSIYNEQFFGPGTRLTVL.

Only one count was recorded for this clone. This chain uses TRBV7-2 with TRBJ2-7; 7 bases map to TRBD1. Looked up from germline, CDR1 is SGHTA and CDR2 is FQGNSA. The CDR3 has 15 residues. V trimming: 1 base; J trimming: 1 base; junction bases outside the gene matches: 4. DNA of the CDR3: TGTGCCAGCAGCTTAGAGGGGACAGTGTCCTACGAGCAGTACTTC. Amino acids: CASSLEGTVSYEQYF.

The chain links TRBV5-1 to TRBJ2-7, with 8 nucleotides matching TRBD2. This CDR3 has 14 residues. Losses at the gene ends were 0 bases for V and 4 bases for J; bases not matched to a gene: 3. CDR1 is SGHRS, CDR2 YFSETQ, per germline. The CDR3 DNA reads TGCGCCAGCAGCTTGGACGGGGGGGAGTACGAGCAGTACTTC. Its translation: CASSLDGGEYEQYF. The full variable domain, with the rest looked up from reference TRBV5-1 and TRBJ2-7, is KAGVTQTPRYLIKTRGQQVTLSCSPISGHRSVSWYQQTPGQGLQFLFEYFSETQRNKGNFPGRFSGRQFSNSRSEMNVSTLELGDSALYLCASSLDGGEYEQYFGPGTRLTVT.

This rearrangement joins TRBV30 to TRBJ2-7, with D perhaps matching TRBD2 (6 bases). CDR3 length equals 18 residues. CDR1 is GTSNPN and CDR2 is SVGIG in the germline V gene (reference sequence). The V end lost 0 bases, the J end lost 1 base, and 22 bases lay between the germline ends. For the CDR3, the DNA is TGTGCCTGGAGTGTAGGGACTCTAATCGGGTATATGTCCTACGAGCAGTACTTC. This codes for CAWSVGTLIGYMSYEQYF. Together with reference TRBV30 and TRBJ2-7, the CDR3 gives the full variable domain: SQTIHQWPATLVQPVGSPLSLECTVEGTSNPNLYWYRQAAGRGLQLLFYSVGIGQISSEVPQNLSASRPQDRQFILSSKKLLLSDSGFYLCAWSVGTLIGYMSYEQYFGPGTRLTVT.

DNA for the CDR3: TGTGCCGGGACAGGGGGATCCTACGAGCAGTACTTC. Protein: CAGTGGSYEQYF. This chain links TRBV30 with TRBJ2-7, with 11 bases fitting TRBD1. There are 12 residues in the CDR3. The V and J ends lost 8 bases and 1 base, in that order; junction bases with no gene match: 1. Germline V lookup: CDR1 GTSNPN, CDR2 SVGIG (reference sequence).